This TCR beta chain was sequenced in a study of cytomegalovirus exposure and HLA in healthy donors. Turning to the study itself: An early data release held 75 million to 100 million unique TCRs from HLA-typed donors.

13 Jbeta primers and 60 Vbeta primers were used for the PCR. The table came from immunoSEQ multiplex PCR; TCRdb's copy has only in-frame clones and leaves some out. This table holds 70,000 or so clones. Trimming cost V 0 bases and J 5 bases; bases outside gene matches: 6. The CDR3 has 15 residues. CDR1 MGHRA and CDR2 YSYEKL come from the germline V gene. The chain carries TRBV4-1 and TRBJ2-5; 7 bases align to TRBD2. The sequencing input was PBMCs. The TCR was taken from a man aged 40-49 years in good health and CMV-seronegative. The CDR3 here is CASSQDGRGAETQYF. In DNA, the CDR3 is TGCGCCAGCAGCCAAGATGGGAGGGGCGCGGAGACCCAGTACTTC.